The source of this TCR beta chain is a study of T cells in tuberculosis. The V gene's germline CDR1 is SGDLS and CDR2 YYNGEE. V was pared by 3 bases and J by 9 bases, with 16 bases between. This CDR3 has 14 amino acids. The protocol was immunoSEQ multiplex PCR, while the TCRdb copy is restricted to in-frame clones and leaves out a portion. The sample contains under 45,000 clones, approximately 93% of which appear only once. The receptor comes from a donor between 10 and 35 years old with latent tuberculosis or without tuberculosis infection. Sequencing was performed on PBMCs. The chain uses TRBV9 and TRBJ2-1; a possible D gene is TRBD1 (7 bases). CDR3 loop: CASSASRGAVEQFF. The DNA of the CDR3 is TGTGCCAGCAGCGCAAGCAGGGGGGCCGTTGAGCAGTTCTTC. Using reference TRBV9 and TRBJ2-1 for the parts outside the CDR3, the full variable domain is DSGVTQTPKHLITATGQRVTLRCSPRSGDLSVYWYQQSLDQGLQFLIQYYNGEERAKGNILERFSAQQFPDLHSELNLSSLELGDSALYFCASSASRGAVEQFFGPGTRLTVL.